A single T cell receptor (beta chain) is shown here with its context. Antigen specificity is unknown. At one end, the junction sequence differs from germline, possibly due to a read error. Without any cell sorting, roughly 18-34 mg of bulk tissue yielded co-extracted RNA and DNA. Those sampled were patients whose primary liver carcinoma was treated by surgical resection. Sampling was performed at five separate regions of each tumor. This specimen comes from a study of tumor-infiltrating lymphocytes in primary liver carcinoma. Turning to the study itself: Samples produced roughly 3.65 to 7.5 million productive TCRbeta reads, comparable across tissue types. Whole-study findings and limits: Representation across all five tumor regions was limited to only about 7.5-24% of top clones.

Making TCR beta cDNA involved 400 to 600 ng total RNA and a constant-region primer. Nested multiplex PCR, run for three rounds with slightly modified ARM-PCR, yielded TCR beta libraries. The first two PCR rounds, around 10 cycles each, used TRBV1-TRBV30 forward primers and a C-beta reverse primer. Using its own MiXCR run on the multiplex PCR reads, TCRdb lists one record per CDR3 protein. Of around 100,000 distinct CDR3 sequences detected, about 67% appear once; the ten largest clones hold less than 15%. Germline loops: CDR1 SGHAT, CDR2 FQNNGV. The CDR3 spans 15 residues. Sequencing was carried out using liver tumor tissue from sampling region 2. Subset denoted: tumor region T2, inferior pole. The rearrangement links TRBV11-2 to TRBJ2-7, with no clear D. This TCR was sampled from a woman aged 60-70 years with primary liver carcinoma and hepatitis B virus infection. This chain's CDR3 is CAISLEWWQVHEWYF. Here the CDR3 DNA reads TGTGCCATCAGCTTAGAATGGTGGCAGGTCCACGAGTGGTACTTC.